This passage covers 10 T cell receptor beta chains from one sample sequenced in a study of shared clonotypes between healthy human individuals. Method: immunoSEQ multiplex PCR; TCRdb's copy keeps in-frame clones and lacks some. In the table there are 1 million to 1.3 million clones, more than 75% of which are singletons. The sample taken for sequencing was memory CD4+ T cells from PBMCs. Subset here: CD45RA-negative fraction. The receptor source for this set is a man aged 18 to 30 in good health. Some clones in this sample may be carry-over from other donors' samples.

As regards this clone: This same CDR3 is encoded by further DNA sequences in the sample. The chain carries TRBV6-1 and TRBJ2-7; D possibly uses TRBD1 or TRBD2 (5 bases each). Trimming cost V 6 bases and J 3 bases, with 12 bases left between them. CDR1 and CDR2 (germline): MNHNS, SASEGT. CDR3 length equals 13 residues. The CDR3 loop is CASRGDRLYEQYF. CDR3 nucleotide sequence: TGTGCCAGCAGGGGGGACCGCCTCTACGAGCAGTACTTC.

This chain uses TRBV6-5 with TRBJ1-2, with a tentative D call TRBD1 (5 bases). There are 12 residues in the CDR3. From germline, CDR1 is MNHEY and CDR2 SVGAGI. With 6 bases removed from V and 8 bases from J, the gap between germline ends came to 13 bases. CDR3 sequence reads: CASRNGGPGYTF. The CDR3 region has the DNA TGTGCCAGCAGGAACGGGGGTCCAGGCTACACCTTC.

This clone has just a few counts. The rearrangement joins TRBV9 to TRBJ2-5; weak D call: TRBD2 (6 bases). This CDR3 is 14 amino acids long. Germline CDR1 reads SGDLS; CDR2 reads YYNGEE. V was trimmed by 4 bases and J by 2 bases, leaving 12 bases between them. The CDR3 sequence: CASSRTIGQETQYF. CDR3 DNA sequence: TGTGCCAGCAGCAGGACTATCGGACAAGAGACCCAGTACTTC.

This chain links TRBV2 with TRBJ2-5, with 7 positions matching TRBD1. Judging by the DNA end, TRBJ2-7 fits better; the J call may be wrong. The CDR3 runs to 13 residues. Germline V gives CDR1 SNHLY, CDR2 FYNNEI. The CDR3 bases are TGTGCCAGCACAAAGACAGGGAATGCCGAGCAGTACTTC. Protein sequence: CASTKTGNAEQYF.

At least ten counts were recorded for this clone. This sequence joins TRBV18 and TRBJ1-2, with 8 bases that match TRBD1. Unmatched junction bases numbered 11, after V lost 6 bases and J lost 8 bases. The length of the CDR3 is 14 residues. CDR1 and CDR2 from the germline V gene are KGHSH and LQKENI. CDR3 nucleotide sequence: TGTGCCAGCTCCCAGACAGGGGAAAGGTCCGGCTACACCTTC. Translated: CASSQTGERSGYTF. Combining the CDR3 with reference TRBV18 and TRBJ1-2 gives the whole variable domain NAGVMQNPRHLVRRRGQEARLRCSPMKGHSHVYWYRQLPEEGLKFMVYLQKENIIDESGMPKERFSAEFPKEGPSILRIQQVVRGDSAAYFCASSQTGERSGYTFGSGTRLTVV.

This clone was picked up a small number of times. The chain is built from TRBV6-6 and TRBJ1-1; no definite D call. The CDR3 runs 13 residues. Looked up from germline, CDR1 is MNHNY and CDR2 is SVGAGI (reference sequence). V was cut by 7 bases and J by 5 bases, with 14 bases left in between. In nucleotides, the CDR3 is TGTGCCAGCAAAAGGGAGGACGGGACTGAAGCTTTCTTT. Translated: CASKREDGTEAFF.

J is TRBJ1-2 and V is TRBV7-2; D is uncertain. Looked up from germline, CDR1 is SGHTA and CDR2 is FQGNSA. The V end lost 5 bases, the J end lost 0 bases, and 10 bases lay between the germline ends. The CDR3 length is 14 residues. The CDR3 is CASSPSRANYGYTF. The CDR3 DNA reads as TGTGCCAGCAGCCCCTCTCGGGCTAACTATGGCTACACCTTC.

V and J are TRBV7-3 and TRBJ2-2; D call uncertain. The germline CDR1 and CDR2 sequences are SGHTA and FQGTGA. The CDR3 covers 12 residues. V shed 2 bases and J shed 7 bases, with 5 bases lying between them. Written as DNA, the CDR3 is TGTGCCAGCAGCTTAGGGGACGGGGAGCTGTTTTTT. Amino acid sequence: CASSLGDGELFF. Full variable domain (remainder filled in from reference TRBV7-3 and TRBJ2-2): GAGVSQTPSNKVTEKGKYVELRCDPISGHTALYWYRQSLGQGPEFLIYFQGTGAADDSGLPNDRFFAVRPEGSVSTLKIQRTERGDSAVYLCASSLGDGELFFGEGSRLTVL.

The V and J genes are TRBV10-3 and TRBJ1-5; D unresolved. CDR1 ENHRY and CDR2 SYGVKD come from the germline V gene. With 9 bases removed from V and 11 bases from J, the gap between germline ends came to 5 bases. The CDR3 sequence is 8 residues long. The CDR3 nucleotides are TGTGCCATACGATCCCAGCATTTT. It is translated as CAIRSQHF.

The chain has TRBV29-1 and TRBJ2-3; 9 nucleotides match TRBD2. There are 16 residues in the CDR3. The V gene end was trimmed by 3 bases and the J gene end by 4 bases; junction bases not matched to a gene: 11. Germline V gene sequence: CDR1 SQVTM, CDR2 ANQGSEA. The CDR3 loop reads CSVEGIAGEDADTQYF. The CDR3 DNA reads as TGCAGCGTTGAGGGGATAGCGGGAGAAGACGCAGATACGCAGTATTTT.